What follows are 16 T cell receptor beta chains derived from one specimen sequenced in a study of blood T cells in healthy people across ages. The use of a sample-barcoded 5' primer and a J-beta primer mix characterized a second PCR of about 7 to 12 cycles. MiXCR was run by TCRdb on the 5' RACE reads, yielding one entry per CDR3 protein. The sample records roughly 1.5 million distinct CDR3 sequences, 42% being singletons. The sample comprised blood. The receptor set was obtained from a young woman in good health.

This clonotype was seen more than once but under ten times. The rearrangement joins TRBV6-5 to TRBJ2-1; 12 bases agree with TRBD2. The germline CDR1 and CDR2 sequences are MNHEY and SVGAGI. V lost 2 bases, J lost 5 bases, and 10 bases stayed unmatched. The length of the CDR3 is 18 residues. This CDR3 reads CASSYPRTSGVINNEQFF. The CDR3 DNA reads TGTGCCAGCAGTTACCCGCGGACTAGCGGGGTGATAAACAATGAGCAGTTCTTC.

The V and J genes are TRBV4-3 and TRBJ2-1; possible D gene TRBD1, 5 bases. The J call is in doubt because the DNA end fits TRBJ2-7 better. Germline CDR1 LGHNA, CDR2 YSLEER. The CDR3 loop spans 16 amino acids. The CDR3 region is CASSQGPTVSYNEQYF. The CDR3 DNA sequence: TGCGCCAGCAGCCAAGGCCCGACAGTATCCTACAATGAGCAGTACTTC.

This clonotype was detected ten times or more. The CDR3 reads CASSLDRDTDTQYF. CDR3 coding DNA: TGTGCCAGCAGTTTGGACAGGGACACAGATACGCAGTATTTT. The chain links TRBV12-3 or TRBV12-4 to TRBJ2-3; 8 nucleotides line up with TRBD1. The J segment lost 2 bases and the V segment lost 3 bases, leaving 1 base of the junction unmatched. The CDR3 length is 14 residues.

This clonotype was found a few times. CDR3: CASRRDRLNEQFF. In nucleotides, the CDR3 is TGTGCCAGCAGGAGAGACAGATTAAATGAGCAGTTCTTC. The V and J genes are TRBV27 and TRBJ2-1; TRBD1 is a possible D gene (5 bases). The V gene's germline CDR1 is MNHEY and CDR2 SMNVEV (reference sequence). The V and J ends lost 6 bases and 7 bases respectively, with 13 bases between them. The CDR3 has 13 amino acids.

The gene calls are TRBV3-1 and TRBJ1-4; possibly TRBD1 for D (5 bases). The CDR3 covers 14 residues. Germline V lookup: CDR1 LGHDT, CDR2 YNNKEL (reference sequence). V gave up 3 bases and J gave up 4 bases, with 9 bases separating them. The CDR3, as DNA: TGTGCCAGCAGCCACGTCAGGGATAATGAAAAACTGTTTTTT. Protein product: CASSHVRDNEKLFF.

The rearrangement links TRBV7-8 to TRBJ2-6, with TRBD1 identical over 9 bases. This CDR3 is 20 amino acids long. Germline-derived CDR1 and CDR2 are SGHVS and FQNEAQ. V shed 2 bases and J 0 bases; nucleotides not matched to a gene: 11. The CDR3 sequence is CASSLTIPDRGSSGANVLTF. DNA for the CDR3: TGTGCCAGCAGCTTAACGATTCCGGACAGGGGAAGCTCTGGGGCCAACGTCCTGACTTTC.

The rearrangement uses TRBV7-9 and TRBJ2-7, with D perhaps TRBD1 or TRBD2 (5 bases each). CDR1 is SEHNR, CDR2 FQNEAQ, per germline (reference sequence). The CDR3 sequence is 12 residues long. Trimming cost V 5 bases and J 12 bases, with 17 bases left between them. Here the CDR3 DNA reads TGTGCCAGCAGCCTTGGGACCGCTCTATGGTACTTC. It yields the protein CASSLGTALWYF.

This clonotype was detected a few times. This chain joins TRBV5-1 and TRBJ2-1, with a weak D call TRBD1 (5 bases). The CDR3 extends over 15 amino acids. Germline lookup yields CDR1 SGHRS and CDR2 YFSETQ. The germline V and J ends were trimmed by 4 bases and 4 bases, with 15 bases remaining between them. The CDR3 sequence: CASSPNPDSYNEQFF. CDR3 DNA sequence: TGCGCCAGCAGCCCTAACCCCGACAGTTACAATGAGCAGTTCTTC.

This clonotype was counted ten times or more. V gene TRBV27 combines with J gene TRBJ2-3; D possibly corresponds to TRBD2 (6 bases). The germline V gene encodes CDR1 MNHEY and CDR2 SMNVEV (reference sequence). With 7 bases removed from V and 2 bases from J, the gap between germline ends came to 16 bases. The CDR3 totals 15 residues. The CDR3 region is CASKPGDFLTDTQYF. CDR3 DNA: TGTGCCAGCAAGCCTGGGGACTTCCTCACAGATACGCAGTATTTT.

Only a few counts were recorded for this clonotype. The chain couples TRBV6-5 to TRBJ2-7, with 7 bases that match TRBD1. Germline CDR1 MNHEY, CDR2 SVGAGI. J gave up 5 bases and V 2 bases, and 6 bases lay outside the gene matches. The CDR3 is 14 amino acids. The CDR3, as DNA: TGTGCCAGCAGTTACCCGGGACAGACCCACGAGCAGTACTTC. This translates into CASSYPGQTHEQYF.

This sequence joins TRBV12-3 or TRBV12-4 and TRBJ2-1, with D hard to call. This CDR3 comprises 16 residues. Trimming left V 3 bases short and J 5 bases short, with 17 bases between. CDR3 region: CASSFDPTQRHNEQFF. CDR3 sequence (DNA): TGTGCCAGCAGTTTTGACCCCACTCAACGGCACAATGAGCAGTTCTTC.

This chain uses TRBV5-1 with TRBJ1-1; perhaps TRBD1 as D (5 bases). Germline lookup yields CDR1 SGHRS and CDR2 YFSETQ. Trimming cost V 2 bases and J 4 bases, with 12 bases left between them. The CDR3 spans 14 residues. The CDR3 coding sequence is TGCGCCAGCAGCTTTGCCTCTGGGGGCACTGAAGCTTTCTTT. It specifies CASSFASGGTEAFF.

The chain has TRBV2 and TRBJ1-2; possibly TRBD1 for D (5 bases). Germline CDR1 SNHLY, CDR2 FYNNEI. There are 15 residues in the CDR3. Deletions cut 5 bases from V and 0 bases from J, with 13 bases between. The CDR3 is CASSSDSVSNYGYTF. CDR3 DNA sequence: TGTGCCAGCAGTTCCGACAGTGTCTCTAACTATGGCTACACCTTC.

The V call is TRBV4-3, the J call TRBJ1-1; D not certain. The CDR3 consists of 16 residues. V shed 0 bases and J shed 4 bases, with 15 bases lying between them. Germline values: CDR1 LGHNA, CDR2 YSLEER. The CDR3 bases are TGCGCCAGCAGCCAAGATCCGGCGGGGATCGGCACTGAAGCTTTCTTT. Translating gives CASSQDPAGIGTEAFF.

J is TRBJ2-4 and V is TRBV12-1; no DNA check was done on the table's D call, TRBD1. The J call is in doubt because the DNA end fits TRBJ2-7 better. TRBV12-1 is an annotated pseudogene. The CDR3 runs 14 residues. CDR3 protein: CASSLDSGDYEQYF. The CDR3 DNA is TGTGCCAGCAGCCTGGACAGTGGGGACTACGAGCAGTACTTC.

The V call is TRBV7-2, the J call TRBJ1-2, with D possibly TRBD1 on 5 matching bases. The CDR3 loop spans 13 amino acids. V lost 7 bases, J lost 1 base, and 10 bases lay in between. Looked up from germline, CDR1 is SGHTA and CDR2 is FQGNSA. This CDR3 reads CASNADSNYGYTF. CDR3 sequence (DNA): TGTGCCAGCAACGCCGACAGTAACTATGGCTACACCTTC.